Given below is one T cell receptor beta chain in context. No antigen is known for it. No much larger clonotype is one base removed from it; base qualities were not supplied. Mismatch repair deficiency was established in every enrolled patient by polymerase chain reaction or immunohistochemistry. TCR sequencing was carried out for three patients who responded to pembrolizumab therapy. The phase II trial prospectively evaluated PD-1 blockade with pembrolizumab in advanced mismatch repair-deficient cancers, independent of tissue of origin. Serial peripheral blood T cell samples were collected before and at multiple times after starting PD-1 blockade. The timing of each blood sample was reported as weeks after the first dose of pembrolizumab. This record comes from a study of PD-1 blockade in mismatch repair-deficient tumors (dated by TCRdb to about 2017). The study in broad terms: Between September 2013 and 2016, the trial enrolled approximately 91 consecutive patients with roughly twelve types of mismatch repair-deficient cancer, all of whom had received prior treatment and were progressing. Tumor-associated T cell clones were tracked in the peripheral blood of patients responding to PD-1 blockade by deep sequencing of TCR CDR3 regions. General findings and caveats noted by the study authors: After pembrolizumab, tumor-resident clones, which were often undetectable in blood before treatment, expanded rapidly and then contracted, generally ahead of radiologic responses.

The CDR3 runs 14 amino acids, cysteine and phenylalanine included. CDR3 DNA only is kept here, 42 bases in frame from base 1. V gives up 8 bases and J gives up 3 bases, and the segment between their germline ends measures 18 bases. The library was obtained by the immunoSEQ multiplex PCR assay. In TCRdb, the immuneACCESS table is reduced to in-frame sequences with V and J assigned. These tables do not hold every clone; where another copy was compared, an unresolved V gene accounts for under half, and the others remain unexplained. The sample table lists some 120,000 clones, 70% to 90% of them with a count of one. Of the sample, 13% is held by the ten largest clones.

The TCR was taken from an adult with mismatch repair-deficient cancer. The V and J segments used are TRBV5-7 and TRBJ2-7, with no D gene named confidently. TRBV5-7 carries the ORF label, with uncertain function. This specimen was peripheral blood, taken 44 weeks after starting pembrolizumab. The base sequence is TGTGCCAGAGAGGACCCTCCGGCGGACTACGAGCAGTACTTC. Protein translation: CAREDPPADYEQYF.